This T cell receptor beta chain was observed in a study of long-term antiretroviral therapy in people with HIV. Run at survey level, the immunoSEQ assay was version v3.0. Produced via immunoSEQ multiplex PCR; TCRdb's table is partial and in-frame only. The table records 25,000 to 30,000 clones, roughly nine tenths of them present only once. Trimming cost V 7 bases and J 3 bases; bases outside gene matches: 15. The length of the CDR3 is 17 residues. Germline CDR1 is MDHEN and CDR2 is SYDVKM. Study-wide findings and caveats: HIV repertoires spanned narrower CDR3 length ranges than controls. Pre-ART clonal expansion yielded clones that dominated the repertoire at all time points. The ART regimens used between the mid-2000s and the late 2010s may be less effective than current ones.

Worth noting for this clone: Its specificity is unknown.

Per donor, a minimum of one pre-ART and a minimum of two post-ART PBMC samples were available. Sequenced material: unsorted PBMCs, taken just over 2.6 years after starting antiretroviral therapy. This clonotype was obtained from a man aged 40-50 years with HIV. The chain couples TRBV28 to TRBJ1-5; 7 nucleotides agree with TRBD1. CDR3 protein: CASTVPQGQGVNQPQHF. Written as DNA, the CDR3 is TGTGCCAGCACCGTCCCCCAGGGCCAGGGGGTCAATCAGCCCCAGCATTTT. The whole variable domain, filled in from reference TRBV28 and TRBJ1-5, reads DVKVTQSSRYLVKRTGEKVFLECVQDMDHENMFWYRQDPGLGLRLIYFSYDVKMKEKGDIPEGYSVSREKKERFSLILESASTNQTSMYLCASTVPQGQGVNQPQHFGDGTRLSIL.